What follows are 6 T cell receptor beta chains derived from one specimen sequenced in a study of shared clonotypes between healthy human individuals (dated by TCRdb to about 2020). Libraries were prepared through the immunoSEQ multiplex PCR assay. Sourced from immuneACCESS, this table was stored by TCRdb with only in-frame sequences that have V and J called. A share of the clones is absent; for the studies checked, an unresolved V gene accounts for under half, and the remainder has no known explanation. The sample table records some 2 million clones; roughly 94% of these occur just once. Together, the top ten hold 0.9% to 1.3% of the sample. CD8 naive samples were obtained by positive selection for CCR7 among CD45RO-negative cells, yielding a CD45RA+CCR7+ population from which TemRA cells were excluded. Input material: naive CD8+ T cells sorted from blood. The cell subset or site label, read with the paper, signifies: CD45RA+CCR7+. These receptors originate from a man aged 18-30 years in good health.

This chain connects TRBV19 to TRBJ1-1, with D hard to call. Trimming pared 3 bases from V and 0 bases from J, leaving 2 bases between. The germline gives CDR1 LNHDA, CDR2 SQIVND (reference sequence). This CDR3 spans 12 amino acids. CDR3 residues: CASSMLNTEAFF. CDR3 in DNA: TGTGCCAGTAGTATGTTGAACACTGAAGCTTTCTTT.

The V gene is TRBV7-9, the J gene TRBJ1-4; no firm D call. Germline CDR1 and CDR2: SEHNR and FQNEAQ (reference sequence). Between the trimmed V and J ends, which lost 4 bases and 0 bases, there was a span of 12 bases. The CDR3 is 16 amino acids. The CDR3 DNA is TGTGCCAGCAGCTCGGACCTTTACGCAACTAATGAAAAACTGTTTTTT. Translated, it gives CASSSDLYATNEKLFF.

This clone was seen just once. The rearrangement uses TRBV2 and TRBJ1-2; a possible D gene is TRBD1 (6 bases). Trimming pared 7 bases from V and 1 base from J, leaving 19 bases between. The germline V gene has CDR1 SNHLY and CDR2 FYNNEI. The CDR3 extends over 16 amino acids. The CDR3 nucleotides are TGTGCCAGCACCGAAGACGAGGCAGGGGTTAACTATGGCTACACCTTC. Protein sequence: CASTEDEAGVNYGYTF.

This chain connects TRBV6-1 to TRBJ1-5; D unclear. The CDR3 has 15 residues. In germline, CDR1 is MNHNS, CDR2 SASEGT. V lost 1 base and J lost 7, with 14 bases in between. The CDR3 spells CASSEVSAVSQPQHF. CDR3 in DNA: TGTGCCAGCAGTGAAGTGAGTGCGGTTTCCCAGCCCCAGCATTTT.

This clone is a singleton in its sample. The V gene is TRBV9, the J gene TRBJ2-3; 15 nucleotides match TRBD2. The junction had 13 bases not matched to a gene; V was cut back by 0 bases and J by 5 bases. The CDR3 is 20 residues long. Germline lookup yields CDR1 SGDLS and CDR2 YYNGEE. The DNA of the CDR3 is TGTGCCAGCAGCGTAGGGACTAGCGGGGGGGCGCCCGACGACGGAGATACGCAGTATTTT. Protein sequence: CASSVGTSGGAPDDGDTQYF. Full variable domain (rest looked up from reference TRBV9 and TRBJ2-3): DSGVTQTPKHLITATGQRVTLRCSPRSGDLSVYWYQQSLDQGLQFLIQYYNGEERAKGNILERFSAQQFPDLHSELNLSSLELGDSALYFCASSVGTSGGAPDDGDTQYFGPGTRLTVL.

The V gene is TRBV28, the J gene TRBJ1-4; D unresolved. Trimming shortened V by 2 bases and J by 0 bases, and 7 bases separated the two germline ends. This CDR3 has 15 amino acids. CDR1 and CDR2 (germline): MDHEN, SYDVKM. DNA for the CDR3: TGTGCCAGCAGTTTAGGTCAGACAACTAATGAAAAACTGTTTTTT. This encodes CASSLGQTTNEKLFF.